The 20 T cell receptor beta chains in this list originate from one sample, sequenced in a study of shared clonotypes between healthy human individuals. Generated by immunoSEQ multiplex PCR, the TCRdb table keeps only in-frame clones and is missing some. The table has tens of thousands of clones, about 63% seen once. Sequencing was performed on memory CD8+ T cells sorted from blood. Specified subset: CD45RO+ cells pooled with CCR7-negative TemRA cells. All receptors derive from a young man in good health.

For this clone: The sample carries other DNA sequences with the same CDR3. The chain is built from TRBV11-3 and TRBJ2-7; D gene ambiguous. Germline V gives CDR1 SGHNT, CDR2 YENEEA. The CDR3 runs to 13 residues. V was clipped by 8 bases and J by 5 bases, with 16 bases between them. In DNA form, the CDR3 reads TGTGCCAGCTTCGGTAGCCGCCTAAACGAGCAGTACTTC. As protein: CASFGSRLNEQYF.

This clone was seen only once. The V gene is TRBV19, the J gene TRBJ2-2; D unclear. The CDR3 contains 14 residues. Germline CDR1 LNHDA, CDR2 SQIVND (reference sequence). The V and J ends lost 1 base and 9 bases respectively, with 12 bases between them. In DNA, the CDR3 is TGTGCCAGTAGTATAGGGCGACCCCCCCGGGAGCTGTTTTTT. As protein: CASSIGRPPRELFF.

This clone was counted only a few times. The chain recombines TRBV6-1 with TRBJ1-5; perhaps TRBD1 as D (5 bases). Germline CDR1 reads MNHNS; CDR2 reads SASEGT. CDR3 size: 13 residues. V was clipped by 4 bases and J by 6 bases, with 10 bases between them. The CDR3 DNA follows: TGTGCCAGCAGTGCGGGGGAGGCTCAGCCCCAGCATTTT. Amino acids: CASSAGEAQPQHF.

The chain carries TRBV9 and TRBJ2-3; D could derive from TRBD1 or TRBD2 (5 bases each). Germline CDR1 is SGDLS and CDR2 is YYNGEE. V was clipped by 3 bases and J by 5 bases, with 22 bases between them. This CDR3 is 17 amino acids long. The CDR3 nucleotides are TGTGCCAGCAGCGCTTTACGGGGCGGGCGAGCGTTAGATACGCAGTATTTT. It specifies CASSALRGGRALDTQYF.

V and J are TRBV6-5 and TRBJ1-1; 9 bases map to TRBD1. This CDR3 has 14 residues. Germline trimming cut 3 bases from V and 4 bases from J; bases unmatched to any gene: 3. Germline loops: CDR1 MNHEY, CDR2 SVGAGI. The CDR3 is CASSYTGGGTEAFF. Here the CDR3 DNA reads TGTGCCAGCAGTTATACAGGGGGCGGCACTGAAGCTTTCTTT.

This clone was recorded a few times. The chain recombines TRBV7-9 with TRBJ2-2; D uncertain. Trimming stripped 4 bases from V and 4 bases from J, with 10 bases between. Germline V gives CDR1 SEHNR, CDR2 FQNEAQ (reference sequence). The CDR3 contains 14 residues. The chain's CDR3 is CASSYQRGTGELFF. In nucleotides, the CDR3 is TGTGCCAGCAGCTACCAGAGAGGCACCGGGGAGCTGTTTTTT.

This chain connects TRBV7-6 to TRBJ2-7; 9 bases fit TRBD2. The CDR3 totals 16 residues. Germline V gene lookup returns CDR1 SGHVS and CDR2 FNYEAQ. Trimming cost V 1 base and J 4 bases; bases outside gene matches: 8. CDR3 residues: CASSLGLAGETYEQYF. The CDR3 coding sequence is TGTGCCAGCAGCTTAGGTTTAGCGGGAGAGACATACGAGCAGTACTTC.

In its sample, this clone was seen a few times. This rearrangement joins TRBV2 to TRBJ2-7; no firm D call. Germline CDR1 and CDR2: SNHLY and FYNNEI. V was clipped by 1 base and J by 3 bases, with 4 bases between them. CDR3 length: 12 residues. CDR3 sequence reads: CASSEGDYEQYF. CDR3 DNA: TGTGCCAGCAGTGAAGGGGACTACGAGCAGTACTTC.

This sequence joins TRBV10-3 and TRBJ2-3; the match to TRBD1 covers 8 bases. With V trimmed by 2 bases and J by 2 bases, 6 bases remained unmatched. The CDR3 totals 16 residues. Germline lookup yields CDR1 ENHRY and CDR2 SYGVKD. The DNA of the CDR3 is TGTGCCATCAGTGAGGGACAGGGAAAAAACACAGATACGCAGTATTTT. Translating gives CAISEGQGKNTDTQYF.

This chain uses TRBV6-4 with TRBJ2-1, with TRBD1 identical over 8 bases. CDR3 length: 15 residues. The J segment lost 10 bases and the V segment lost 3 bases, leaving 11 bases of the junction unmatched. Looked up from germline, CDR1 is MRHNA and CDR2 is SNTAGT. For the CDR3, the DNA is TGTGCCAGCAGTGAGTCGGGGGCAGGGGGCGGCGAGCAGTTCTTC. Protein product: CASSESGAGGGEQFF.

This clone came up a few times. This rearrangement joins TRBV25-1 to TRBJ1-1; D is ambiguous. V lost 4 bases to trimming and J lost 0 bases, with 6 bases between them. The CDR3 has 13 amino acids. Germline V lookup: CDR1 MGHDK, CDR2 SYGVNS. The CDR3 DNA reads as TGTGCCAGCAGTGCGGGGATGAACACTGAAGCTTTCTTT. Amino acids: CASSAGMNTEAFF.

The chain uses TRBV19 and TRBJ2-1; 14 bases match TRBD2. The trim removed 6 bases at V and 9 bases at J, leaving 13 bases unmatched. Germline V gene sequence: CDR1 LNHDA, CDR2 SQIVND (reference sequence). CDR3 length equals 17 residues. CDR3 DNA sequence: TGTGCCAGTAGCGAACTACCGGGACTAGCGGGAGCTGGTGAGCAGTTCTTC. It encodes CASSELPGLAGAGEQFF.

The chain employs TRBV30 and TRBJ2-6; D is tentatively TRBD1 or TRBD2 (6 bases each). Germline CDR1 GTSNPN, CDR2 SVGIG (reference sequence). This CDR3 has 15 residues. Trimming left V 5 bases short and J 0 bases short, with 11 bases between. In DNA, the CDR3 is TGTGCCTGGGGGGGGACACTCTCTGGGGCCAACGTCCTGACTTTC. Translation: CAWGGTLSGANVLTF.

This chain links TRBV27 with TRBJ1-5; 7 bases fit TRBD1. This CDR3 has 18 amino acids. J lost 7 bases, V lost 2 bases, and 17 bases had no gene match. The germline CDR1 and CDR2 sequences are MNHEY and SMNVEV (reference sequence). CDR3 in DNA: TGTGCCAGCAGTTTAGGAGGGGTAGGGGGCGCCGGCTGGCAGCCCCAGCATTTT. Translated: CASSLGGVGGAGWQPQHF.

The sample holds many counts of this clone. V gene TRBV9 combines with J gene TRBJ2-4; tentatively, D is TRBD2 (5 bases). Germline-derived CDR1 and CDR2 are SGDLS and YYNGEE. This CDR3 has 16 amino acids. Trimming stripped 0 bases from V and 0 bases from J, with 10 bases between. The CDR3: CASSVGWRIAKNIQYF. The CDR3 nucleotides read TGTGCCAGCAGCGTAGGTTGGAGGATAGCCAAAAACATTCAGTACTTC.

This sequence joins TRBV4-1 and TRBJ2-7; no clear D. V lost 4 bases and J 7 bases, leaving 11 bases between the germline ends. The CDR3 consists of 12 residues. Germline assignment: CDR1 MGHRA and CDR2 YSYEKL. For the CDR3, the DNA is TGCGCCAGCAGCCCGCCTTTGGGAGAGCAGTACTTC. Its protein product is CASSPPLGEQYF.

This clone has a count of ten or more. CDR3 sequence (DNA): TGTGCCAGCGCCTCAACACAGGGGGCGAGAGAGACCCAGTACTTC. It encodes CASASTQGARETQYF. V is TRBV6-5 and J is TRBJ2-5, with TRBD1 matching over 9 bases. Germline trimming cut 8 bases from V and 4 bases from J; bases unmatched to any gene: 11. Germline values: CDR1 MNHEY, CDR2 SVGAGI. This CDR3 is built from 15 residues.

This chain links TRBV7-9 with TRBJ2-3; D gene ambiguous. CDR1 and CDR2 from the germline V gene are SEHNR and FQNEAQ (reference sequence). Trimming removed 0 bases from V and 7 bases from J, with 5 bases in between. The CDR3 contains 12 residues. The CDR3 loop reads CASSLAWNTQYF. The CDR3 DNA reads as TGTGCCAGCAGCTTAGCATGGAATACGCAGTATTTT.

The chain has TRBV6-5 and TRBJ2-3, with 10 bases fitting TRBD2. The CDR3 sequence is 14 residues long. Trimming took 5 bases from V and 1 from J; bases not matched to a gene: 0. Per the germline V gene, CDR1 is MNHEY and CDR2 is SVGAGI. CDR3 nucleotide sequence: TGTGCCAGCAGTGGGACTAGCGGCACAGATACGCAGTATTTT. Amino acid sequence: CASSGTSGTDTQYF.

This sequence joins TRBV6-5 and TRBJ1-1; D might be TRBD1 (5 bases). V lost 7 bases and J 5 bases, leaving 17 bases between the germline ends. The CDR3 has 14 amino acids. Germline CDR1 and CDR2: MNHEY and SVGAGI. CDR3 coding DNA: TGTGCCAGCACCAAATCAGGCGGGGGGACTGAAGCTTTCTTT. It specifies CASTKSGGGTEAFF.